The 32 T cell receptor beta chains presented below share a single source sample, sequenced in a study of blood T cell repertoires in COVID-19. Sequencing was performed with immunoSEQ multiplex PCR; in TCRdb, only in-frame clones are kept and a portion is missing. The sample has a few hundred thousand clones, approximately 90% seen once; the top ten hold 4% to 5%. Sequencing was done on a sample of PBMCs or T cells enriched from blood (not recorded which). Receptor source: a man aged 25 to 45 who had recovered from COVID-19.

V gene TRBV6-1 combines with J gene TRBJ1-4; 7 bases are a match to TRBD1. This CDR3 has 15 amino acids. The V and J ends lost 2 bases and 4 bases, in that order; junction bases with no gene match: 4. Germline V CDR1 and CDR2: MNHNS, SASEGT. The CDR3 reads CASSETGQFNEKLFF. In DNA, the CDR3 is TGTGCCAGCAGTGAAACGGGACAGTTTAATGAAAAACTGTTTTTT.

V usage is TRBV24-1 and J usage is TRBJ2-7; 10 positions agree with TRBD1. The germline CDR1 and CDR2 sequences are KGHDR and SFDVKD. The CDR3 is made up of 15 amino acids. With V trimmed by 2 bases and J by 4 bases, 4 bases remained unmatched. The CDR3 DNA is TGTGCCACCAGTGATTCTCGACAGGGGGCTTACGAGCAGTACTTC. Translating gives CATSDSRQGAYEQYF.

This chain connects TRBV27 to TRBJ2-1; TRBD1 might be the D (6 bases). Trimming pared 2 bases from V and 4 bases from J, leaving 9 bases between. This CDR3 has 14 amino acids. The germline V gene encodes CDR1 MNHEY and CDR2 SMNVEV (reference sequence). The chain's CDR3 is CASSLGTPYNEQFF. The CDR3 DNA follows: TGTGCCAGCAGTTTAGGGACACCTTACAATGAGCAGTTCTTC.

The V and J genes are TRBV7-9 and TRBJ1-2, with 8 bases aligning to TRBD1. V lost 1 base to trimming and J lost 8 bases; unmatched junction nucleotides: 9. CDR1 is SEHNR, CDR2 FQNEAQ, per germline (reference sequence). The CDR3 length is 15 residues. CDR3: CASSLGPTGVKGYTF. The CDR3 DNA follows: TGTGCCAGCAGCTTAGGCCCGACAGGGGTGAAAGGCTACACCTTC.

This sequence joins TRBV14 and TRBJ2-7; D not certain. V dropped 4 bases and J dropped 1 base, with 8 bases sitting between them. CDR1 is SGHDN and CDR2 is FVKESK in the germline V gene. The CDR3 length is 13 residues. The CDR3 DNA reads TGTGCCAGCAGCCGCGGATCTTCCTACGAGCAGTACTTC. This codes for CASSRGSSYEQYF.

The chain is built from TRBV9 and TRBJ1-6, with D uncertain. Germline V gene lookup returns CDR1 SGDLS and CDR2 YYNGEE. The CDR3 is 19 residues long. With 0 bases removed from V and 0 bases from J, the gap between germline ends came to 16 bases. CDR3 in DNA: TGTGCCAGCAGCGTAGGGGTGCGGATTGATAGCTCCTATAATTCACCCCTCCACTTT. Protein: CASSVGVRIDSSYNSPLHF.

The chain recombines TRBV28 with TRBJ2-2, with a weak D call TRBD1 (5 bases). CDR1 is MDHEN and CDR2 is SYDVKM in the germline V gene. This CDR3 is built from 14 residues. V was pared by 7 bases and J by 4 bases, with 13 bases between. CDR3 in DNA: TGTGCCAGCACGCCGCACAGGTTCACCGGGGAGCTGTTTTTT. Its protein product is CASTPHRFTGELFF.

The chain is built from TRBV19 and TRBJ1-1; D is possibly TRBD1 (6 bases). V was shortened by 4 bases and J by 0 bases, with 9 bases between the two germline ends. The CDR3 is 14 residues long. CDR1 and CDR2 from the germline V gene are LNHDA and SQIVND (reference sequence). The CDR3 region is CASSRGPLNTEAFF. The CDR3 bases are TGTGCCAGTAGTAGGGGGCCCTTGAACACTGAAGCTTTCTTT.

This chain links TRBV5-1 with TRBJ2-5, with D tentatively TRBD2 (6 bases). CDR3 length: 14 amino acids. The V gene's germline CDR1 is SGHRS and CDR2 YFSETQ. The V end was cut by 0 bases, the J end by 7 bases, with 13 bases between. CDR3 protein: CASSLATGVRTQYF. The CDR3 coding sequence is TGCGCCAGCAGCTTGGCGACGGGAGTCAGGACCCAGTACTTC.

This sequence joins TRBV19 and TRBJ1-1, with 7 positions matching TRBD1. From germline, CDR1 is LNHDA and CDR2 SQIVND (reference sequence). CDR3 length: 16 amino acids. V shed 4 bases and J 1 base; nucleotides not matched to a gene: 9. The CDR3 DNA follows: TGTGCCAGTAGTACCCTAGAAAGGGGGCAGAACACTGAAGCTTTCTTT. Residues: CASSTLERGQNTEAFF.

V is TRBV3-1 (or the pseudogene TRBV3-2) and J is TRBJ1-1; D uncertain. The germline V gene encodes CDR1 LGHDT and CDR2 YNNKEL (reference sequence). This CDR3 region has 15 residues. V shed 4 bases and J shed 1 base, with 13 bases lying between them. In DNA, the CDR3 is TGTGCCAGCAGCCCCAGGTCCAATGCGAACACTGAAGCTTTCTTT. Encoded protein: CASSPRSNANTEAFF.

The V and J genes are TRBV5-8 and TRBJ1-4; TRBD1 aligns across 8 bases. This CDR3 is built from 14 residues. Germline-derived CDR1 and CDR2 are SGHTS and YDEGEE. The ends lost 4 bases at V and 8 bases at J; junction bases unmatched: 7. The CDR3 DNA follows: TGTGCCAGCAGCACGGGGACAGGCGGGGAAAAACTGTTTTTT. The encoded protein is CASSTGTGGEKLFF. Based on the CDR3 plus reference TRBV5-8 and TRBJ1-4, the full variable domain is EAGVTQSPTHLIKTRGQQATLRCSPISGHTSVYWYQQALGLGLQFLLWYDEGEERNRGNFPPRFSGRQFPNYSSELNVNALELEDSALYLCASSTGTGGEKLFFGSGTQLSVL.

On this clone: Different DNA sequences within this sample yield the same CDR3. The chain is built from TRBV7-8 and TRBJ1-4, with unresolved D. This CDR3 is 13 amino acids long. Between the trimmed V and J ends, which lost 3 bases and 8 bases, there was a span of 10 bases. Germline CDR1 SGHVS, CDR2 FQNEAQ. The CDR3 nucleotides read TGTGCCAGCAGCTTGGACCGGGGAGAAAAACTGTTTTTT. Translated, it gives CASSLDRGEKLFF. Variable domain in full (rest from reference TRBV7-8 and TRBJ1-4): GAGVSQSPRYKVAKRGQDVALRCDPISGHVSLFWYQQALGQGPEFLTYFQNEAQLDKSGLPSDRFFAERPEGSVSTLKIQRTQQEDSAVYLCASSLDRGEKLFFGSGTQLSVL.

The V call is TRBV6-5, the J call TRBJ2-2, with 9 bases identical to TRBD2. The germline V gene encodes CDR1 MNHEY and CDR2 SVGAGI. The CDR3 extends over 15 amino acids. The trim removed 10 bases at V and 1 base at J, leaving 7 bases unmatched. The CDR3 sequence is CATGGLALNTGELFF. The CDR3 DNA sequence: TGTGCCACGGGGGGACTAGCCTTGAACACCGGGGAGCTGTTTTTT.

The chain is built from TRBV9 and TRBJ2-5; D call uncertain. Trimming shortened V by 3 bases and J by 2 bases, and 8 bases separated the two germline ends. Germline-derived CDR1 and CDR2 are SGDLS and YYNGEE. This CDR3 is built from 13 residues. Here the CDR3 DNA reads TGTGCCAGCAGCGGGTGGCCTCAAGAGACCCAGTACTTC. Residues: CASSGWPQETQYF.

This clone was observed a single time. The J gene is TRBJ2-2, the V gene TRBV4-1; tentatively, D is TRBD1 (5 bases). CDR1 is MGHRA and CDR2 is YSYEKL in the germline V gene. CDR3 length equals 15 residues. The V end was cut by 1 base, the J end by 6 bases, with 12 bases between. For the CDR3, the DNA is TGCGCCAGCAGCCAAGCGGCAGGGCATGCCGGGGAGCTGTTTTTT. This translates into CASSQAAGHAGELFF.

CDR3: CASSTTGTGVREAFF. The CDR3 DNA is TGTGCCAGCAGCACGACCGGGACAGGGGTTCGCGAAGCTTTCTTT. V usage is TRBV7-9 and J usage is TRBJ1-1; 10 bases align to TRBD1. Germline V gene sequence: CDR1 SEHNR, CDR2 FQNEAQ (reference sequence). The CDR3 is made up of 15 amino acids. The junction had 11 bases not matched to a gene; V was cut back by 5 bases and J by 8 bases.

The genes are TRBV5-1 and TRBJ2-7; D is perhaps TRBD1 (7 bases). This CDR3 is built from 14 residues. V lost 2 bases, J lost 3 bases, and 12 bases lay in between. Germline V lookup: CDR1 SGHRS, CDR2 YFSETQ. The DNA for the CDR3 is TGCGCCAGCAGCTTTACAGGGGAGGTCTACGAGCAGTACTTC. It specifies CASSFTGEVYEQYF.

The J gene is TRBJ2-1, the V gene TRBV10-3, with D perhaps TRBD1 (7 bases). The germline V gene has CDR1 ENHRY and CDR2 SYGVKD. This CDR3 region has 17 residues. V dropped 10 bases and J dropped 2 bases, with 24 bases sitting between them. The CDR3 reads CATLPQGGKWAYNEQFF. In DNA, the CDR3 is TGTGCCACCTTGCCTCAGGGGGGCAAATGGGCCTACAATGAGCAGTTCTTC.

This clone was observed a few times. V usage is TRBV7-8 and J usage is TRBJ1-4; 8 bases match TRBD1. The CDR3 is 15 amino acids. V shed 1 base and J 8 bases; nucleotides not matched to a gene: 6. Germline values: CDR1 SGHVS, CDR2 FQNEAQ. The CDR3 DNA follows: TGTGCCAGCAGCTTAGACGGACAGGGAGTCGAAAAACTGTTTTTT. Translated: CASSLDGQGVEKLFF. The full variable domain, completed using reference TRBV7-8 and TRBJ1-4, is GAGVSQSPRYKVAKRGQDVALRCDPISGHVSLFWYQQALGQGPEFLTYFQNEAQLDKSGLPSDRFFAERPEGSVSTLKIQRTQQEDSAVYLCASSLDGQGVEKLFFGSGTQLSVL.

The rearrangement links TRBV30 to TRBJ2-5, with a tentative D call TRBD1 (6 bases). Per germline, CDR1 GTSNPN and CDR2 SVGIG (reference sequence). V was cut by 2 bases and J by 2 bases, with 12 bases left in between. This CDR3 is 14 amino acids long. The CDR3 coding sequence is TGTGCCTGGAGTCCGGGACACCTACAAGAGACCCAGTACTTC. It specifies CAWSPGHLQETQYF.

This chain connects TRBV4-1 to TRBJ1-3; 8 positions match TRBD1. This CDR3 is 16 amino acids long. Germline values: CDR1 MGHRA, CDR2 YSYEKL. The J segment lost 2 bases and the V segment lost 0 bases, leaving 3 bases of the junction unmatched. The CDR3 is CASSQDMTGAGNTIYF. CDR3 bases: TGCGCCAGCAGCCAAGACATGACAGGGGCTGGAAACACCATATATTTT.

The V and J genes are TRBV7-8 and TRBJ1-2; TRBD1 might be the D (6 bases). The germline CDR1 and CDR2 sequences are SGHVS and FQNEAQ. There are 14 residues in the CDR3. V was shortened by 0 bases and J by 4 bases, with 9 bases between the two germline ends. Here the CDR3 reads CASSLAGTPYGYTF. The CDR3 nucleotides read TGTGCCAGCAGCTTAGCCGGGACACCCTATGGCTACACCTTC.

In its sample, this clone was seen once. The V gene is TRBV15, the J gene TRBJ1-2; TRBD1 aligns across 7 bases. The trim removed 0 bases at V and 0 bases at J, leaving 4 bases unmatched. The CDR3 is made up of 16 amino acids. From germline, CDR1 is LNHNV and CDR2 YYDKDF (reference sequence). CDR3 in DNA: TGTGCCACCAGCAGAGATAGGGACAGCCCTAACTATGGCTACACCTTC. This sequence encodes CATSRDRDSPNYGYTF.

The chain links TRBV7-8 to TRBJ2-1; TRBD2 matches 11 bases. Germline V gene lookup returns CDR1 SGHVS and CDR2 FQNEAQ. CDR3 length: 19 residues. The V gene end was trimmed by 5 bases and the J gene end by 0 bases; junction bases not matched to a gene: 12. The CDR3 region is CASSPRTSGYDLSYNEQFF. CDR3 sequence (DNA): TGTGCCAGCAGCCCGAGGACTAGCGGGTATGATCTCTCCTACAATGAGCAGTTCTTC.

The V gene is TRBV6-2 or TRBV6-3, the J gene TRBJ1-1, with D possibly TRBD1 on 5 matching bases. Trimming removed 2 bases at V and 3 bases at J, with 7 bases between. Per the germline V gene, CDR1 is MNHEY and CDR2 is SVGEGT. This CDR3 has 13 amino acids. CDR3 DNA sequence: TGTGCCAGCAGTTACGGGGCATACACTGAAGCTTTCTTT. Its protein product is CASSYGAYTEAFF.

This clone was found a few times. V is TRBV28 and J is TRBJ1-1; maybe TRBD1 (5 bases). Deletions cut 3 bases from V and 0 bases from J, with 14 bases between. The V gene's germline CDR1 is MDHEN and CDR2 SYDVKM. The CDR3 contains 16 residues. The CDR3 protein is CASSFQGGVLNTEAFF. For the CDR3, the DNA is TGTGCCAGCAGTTTTCAGGGTGGAGTATTGAACACTGAAGCTTTCTTT.

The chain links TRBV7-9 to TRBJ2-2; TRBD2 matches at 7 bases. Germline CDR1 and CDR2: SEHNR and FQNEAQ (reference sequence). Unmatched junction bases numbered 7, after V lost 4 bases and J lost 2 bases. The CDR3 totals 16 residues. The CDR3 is CASSSRGEGNTGELFF. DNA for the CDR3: TGTGCCAGCAGCTCCCGAGGGGAGGGTAACACCGGGGAGCTGTTTTTT.

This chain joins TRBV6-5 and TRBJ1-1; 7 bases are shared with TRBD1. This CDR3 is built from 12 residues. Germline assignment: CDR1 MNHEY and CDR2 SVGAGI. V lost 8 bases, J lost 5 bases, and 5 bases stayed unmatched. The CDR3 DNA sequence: TGTGCCAGCCCACAGGGGTGGACTGAAGCTTTCTTT. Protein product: CASPQGWTEAFF.

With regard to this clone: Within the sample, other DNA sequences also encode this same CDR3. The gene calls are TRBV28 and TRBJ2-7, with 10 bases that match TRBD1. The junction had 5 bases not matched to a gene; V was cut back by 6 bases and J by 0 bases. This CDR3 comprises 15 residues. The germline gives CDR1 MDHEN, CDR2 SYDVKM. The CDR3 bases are TGTGCCAGCAGGCGACAGGGGGCCAGCTCCTACGAGCAGTACTTC. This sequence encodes CASRRQGASSYEQYF.

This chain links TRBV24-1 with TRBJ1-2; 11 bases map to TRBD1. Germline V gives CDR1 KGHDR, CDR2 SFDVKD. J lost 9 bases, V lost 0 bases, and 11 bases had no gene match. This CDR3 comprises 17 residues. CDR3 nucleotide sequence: TGTGCCACCAGTGATTTGCATGGAGTGGACAGGGGGCCGTGCTACACCTTC. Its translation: CATSDLHGVDRGPCYTF.

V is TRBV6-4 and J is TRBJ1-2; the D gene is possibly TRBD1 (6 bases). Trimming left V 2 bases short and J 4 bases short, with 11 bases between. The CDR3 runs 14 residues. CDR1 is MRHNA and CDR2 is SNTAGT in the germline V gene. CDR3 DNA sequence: TGTGCCAGCAGTGACAGGGGGGGAACCTATGGCTACACCTTC. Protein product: CASSDRGGTYGYTF.